Following are 10 T cell receptor beta chains from one sample sequenced in a study of blood T cell repertoires in COVID-19. Assay: immunoSEQ multiplex PCR; the TCRdb copy retains only in-frame clones and omits some. Among 75,000 to 95,000 clones listed, approximately 84% were seen once. Sequencing was performed on peripheral blood. All receptors come from a man in his sixties with acute or convalescent COVID-19.

In this sample, this clone turned up a few times. This sequence joins TRBV24-1 and TRBJ2-4; D gene ambiguous. Trimming pared 4 bases from V and 7 bases from J, leaving 4 bases between. Looked up from germline, CDR1 is KGHDR and CDR2 is SFDVKD. The CDR3 covers 11 residues. The CDR3 protein is CATSEANIQYF. In DNA form, the CDR3 reads TGTGCCACCAGTGAGGCCAACATTCAGTACTTC.

This rearrangement joins TRBV7-8 to TRBJ1-3, with D hard to call. This CDR3 comprises 14 residues. Trimming pared 5 bases from V and 0 bases from J, leaving 8 bases between. CDR1 and CDR2 from the germline V gene are SGHVS and FQNEAQ. The CDR3 DNA sequence: TGTGCCAGCAGCCCCGAAGCCTCTGGAAACACCATATATTTT. This sequence encodes CASSPEASGNTIYF. The entire variable domain, with the rest obtained from reference TRBV7-8 and TRBJ1-3, is as follows: GAGVSQSPRYKVAKRGQDVALRCDPISGHVSLFWYQQALGQGPEFLTYFQNEAQLDKSGLPSDRFFAERPEGSVSTLKIQRTQQEDSAVYLCASSPEASGNTIYFGEGSWLTVV.

The chain couples TRBV14 to TRBJ1-2; the D gene is possibly TRBD1 (6 bases). CDR1 and CDR2 from the germline V gene are SGHDN and FVKESK. The CDR3 loop spans 16 amino acids. Trimming removed 4 bases from V and 2 bases from J, with 17 bases in between. CDR3 in DNA: TGTGCCAGCAGCCCCACAGGGACACCGAGAAACTATGGCTACACCTTC. This codes for CASSPTGTPRNYGYTF.

This clone showed up just once. V gene TRBV5-4 combines with J gene TRBJ2-1, with TRBD2 identical over 7 bases. The CDR3 is made up of 16 amino acids. Per germline, CDR1 SGHNT and CDR2 YYREEE (reference sequence). J lost 3 bases, V lost 2 bases, and 8 bases had no gene match. CDR3 in DNA: TGTGCCAGCAGCTTTTATCGGGGCGGGGGCTACAATGAGCAGTTCTTC. This codes for CASSFYRGGGYNEQFF.

The rearrangement links TRBV5-1 to TRBJ2-3, with 13 bases identical to TRBD2. The CDR3 totals 19 residues. Germline values: CDR1 SGHRS, CDR2 YFSETQ. The ends lost 1 base at V and 0 bases at J; junction bases unmatched: 8. The CDR3 nucleotides are TGCGCCAGCAGCTTGTTGGGACTAGCGGGGATCACTAGCACAGATACGCAGTATTTT. Translation: CASSLLGLAGITSTDTQYF.

V usage is TRBV5-8 and J usage is TRBJ2-1, with a tentative D call TRBD1 (5 bases). The CDR3 has 14 residues. Per germline, CDR1 SGHTS and CDR2 YDEGEE. Trimming removed 4 bases from V and 3 bases from J, with 11 bases in between. CDR3 coding DNA: TGTGCCAGCAGCCCACAGGAGATCTACAATGAGCAGTTCTTC. Translating gives CASSPQEIYNEQFF.

The chain is built from TRBV28 and TRBJ2-5, with 8 bases matching TRBD1. CDR1 is MDHEN, CDR2 SYDVKM, per germline. The CDR3 sequence is 18 residues long. The trim removed 6 bases at V and 0 bases at J, leaving 15 bases unmatched. CDR3 DNA: TGTGCCAGCAGCGACCCAGGGGGCCTCACTTTGTACCAAGAGACCCAGTACTTC. It is translated as CASSDPGGLTLYQETQYF.

This clone has a single count. The chain has TRBV5-1 and TRBJ2-6, with D tentatively TRBD2 (5 bases). The V gene lost 4 bases and the J gene lost 0 bases, with 11 bases spanning the gap. CDR1 and CDR2 (germline): SGHRS, YFSETQ. The CDR3 has 16 residues. The CDR3: CASSNEGLSGANVLTF. The DNA of the CDR3 is TGCGCCAGCAGCAATGAGGGTCTCTCTGGGGCCAACGTCCTGACTTTC. The full variable domain, rest sourced from reference TRBV5-1 and TRBJ2-6, is KAGVTQTPRYLIKTRGQQVTLSCSPISGHRSVSWYQQTPGQGLQFLFEYFSETQRNKGNFPGRFSGRQFSNSRSEMNVSTLELGDSALYLCASSNEGLSGANVLTFGAGSRLTVL.

The rearrangement links TRBV5-1 to TRBJ2-1; 9 nucleotides align to TRBD1. Germline CDR1 and CDR2: SGHRS and YFSETQ. The junction had 6 bases not matched to a gene; V was cut back by 3 bases and J by 2 bases. CDR3 length: 16 residues. CDR3 protein: CASSSTDRGAYNEQFF. The CDR3 DNA reads as TGCGCCAGCAGCTCTACGGACAGGGGCGCCTACAATGAGCAGTTCTTC. Full variable domain (outside the CDR3, taken from reference TRBV5-1 and TRBJ2-1): KAGVTQTPRYLIKTRGQQVTLSCSPISGHRSVSWYQQTPGQGLQFLFEYFSETQRNKGNFPGRFSGRQFSNSRSEMNVSTLELGDSALYLCASSSTDRGAYNEQFFGPGTRLTVL.

The rearrangement links TRBV29-1 to TRBJ2-1; weak D call: TRBD2 (5 bases). V shed 4 bases and J shed 7 bases, with 14 bases lying between them. The germline CDR1 and CDR2 sequences are SQVTM and ANQGSEA. There are 13 residues in the CDR3. Here the CDR3 reads CSVGLSTGNEQFF. CDR3 nucleotide sequence: TGCAGCGTTGGACTTTCGACGGGGAATGAGCAGTTCTTC.